This TCR beta chain appears in the sequencing data of a study of blood T cell repertoires in COVID-19. About the study: T cells, B-cell-depleted T cells, or PBMCs supplied cDNA or gDNA.

CDR3 length: 15 amino acids. From germline, CDR1 is SGHVS and CDR2 FQNEAQ. Trimming cost V 3 bases and J 10 bases; bases outside gene matches: 9. Some clones are missing from TCRdb's copy, which holds only in-frame ones; the method was immunoSEQ multiplex PCR. In the table there are some 98,000 clones, over 70% of which are singletons. This chain connects TRBV7-8 to TRBJ1-6; TRBD1 aligns across 7 bases. The specimen was peripheral blood. The origin of this receptor is a human donor in a cohort sampled during active COVID-19. The CDR3 spells CASSLSGRGDSPLHF. The CDR3 DNA reads as TGTGCCAGCAGCTTGTCCGGCAGGGGGGACTCACCCCTCCACTTT.